The 26 T cell receptor beta chains below all came from one sample that was sequenced in a study of response to subunit inactivated influenza vaccine. A single record per CDR3 protein comes from TCRdb applying MiXCR to the RT-PCR reads. The table lists about 180,000 distinct CDR3 sequences, approximately 8.7% of them singletons. Sequencing used non-naive T cells sorted from PBMCs, obtained on the day of vaccination. The origin of the receptors is a man aged 45-60 years who received an inactivated influenza vaccine.

This clonotype has at least ten counts. J is TRBJ1-2 and V is TRBV7-2; 9 bases are a match to TRBD1. Germline assignment: CDR1 SGHTA and CDR2 FQGNSA. Trimming at V came to 1 base and at J to 7 bases, leaving 4 bases not matched to a gene. CDR3 length: 14 residues. The CDR3 sequence is CASSLVGQGGGYTF. CDR3 DNA: TGTGCCAGCAGCTTAGTGGGACAGGGCGGTGGCTACACCTTC.

The chain carries TRBV15 and TRBJ2-1; D perhaps matches TRBD1 (6 bases). In germline, CDR1 is LNHNV, CDR2 YYDKDF (reference sequence). Trimming removed 4 bases at V and 4 bases at J, with 14 bases between. The CDR3 is made up of 15 amino acids. The CDR3 loop is CATSKYREEYNEQFF. The DNA of the CDR3 is TGTGCCACCAGCAAATACAGGGAAGAGTACAATGAGCAGTTCTTC.

In this sample, this clonotype turned up a few times. The chain carries TRBV7-8 and TRBJ2-7, with a weak D call TRBD2 (6 bases). There are 19 residues in the CDR3. Trimming shortened V by 4 bases and J by 2 bases, and 27 bases separated the two germline ends. The germline gives CDR1 SGHVS, CDR2 FQNEAQ. In DNA, the CDR3 is TGTGCCAGCAGCTCAAGCTCTATCCTTTATAGCGGAACCCCCTACGAGCAGTACTTC. It is translated as CASSSSSILYSGTPYEQYF.

This clonotype was observed a few times. DNA for the CDR3: TGTGCCAGCAGACGGACAGGGCGGACCGGGGAGCTGTTTTTT. Translation gives CASRRTGRTGELFF. This chain uses TRBV12-3 or TRBV12-4 with TRBJ2-2; 8 positions agree with TRBD1. Losses at the gene ends were 6 bases for V and 5 bases for J; bases not matched to a gene: 5. CDR3 size: 14 residues.

This clonotype occurred many times. The rearrangement uses TRBV4-3 and TRBJ1-2; D might be TRBD1 (5 bases). Germline V gene lookup returns CDR1 LGHNA and CDR2 YSLEER. Deletions cut 3 bases from V and 4 bases from J, with 18 bases between. The CDR3 runs 16 residues. The CDR3 region is CASSHAMGPRGYGYTF. The CDR3, as DNA: TGCGCCAGCAGCCACGCAATGGGGCCCCGGGGCTATGGCTACACCTTC.

The rearrangement uses TRBV6-1 and TRBJ2-5; tentatively, D is TRBD1 or TRBD2 (5 bases each). V shed 9 bases and J shed 6 bases, with 17 bases lying between them. Germline V CDR1 and CDR2: MNHNS, SASEGT. This CDR3 is built from 13 residues. CDR3 protein: CASRVTGPQTQYF. CDR3 bases: TGTGCCAGTCGGGTCACGGGACCACAGACCCAGTACTTC.

This clonotype was recorded many times. The CDR3: CASSLAAGGLGEQFF. The CDR3 DNA is TGCGCCAGCAGCTTGGCAGCAGGGGGCTTGGGTGAGCAGTTCTTC. The chain is built from TRBV5-1 and TRBJ2-1; 8 nucleotides line up with TRBD1. The V and J ends lost 0 bases and 9 bases, in that order; junction bases with no gene match: 8. The germline gives CDR1 SGHRS, CDR2 YFSETQ. The CDR3 totals 15 residues. Based on the CDR3 plus reference TRBV5-1 and TRBJ2-1, the full variable domain is KAGVTQTPRYLIKTRGQQVTLSCSPISGHRSVSWYQQTPGQGLQFLFEYFSETQRNKGNFPGRFSGRQFSNSRSEMNVSTLELGDSALYLCASSLAAGGLGEQFFGPGTRLTVL.

Points on this clonotype: This may be a read error, as it is one base from a much larger clone. This chain joins TRBV5-1 and TRBJ2-1; TRBD2 is a possible D gene (5 bases). The V gene's germline CDR1 is SGHRS and CDR2 YFSETQ. There are 16 residues in the CDR3. The CDR3 bases are TGCGCCAGCAGCTTGGAAGTAGCGCCACCCTACAATGAGCAGCTCTTC. It translates to CASSLEVAPPYNEQLF.

This clonotype appeared many times. The chain combines TRBV5-1 with TRBJ1-2; TRBD1 might be the D (6 bases). The CDR3 extends over 14 amino acids. The V gene's germline CDR1 is SGHRS and CDR2 YFSETQ. The V and J ends lost 0 bases and 3 bases respectively, with 9 bases between them. The DNA of the CDR3 is TGCGCCAGCAGCTTGGGGGGGGCGGACTATGGCTACACCTTC. Translated, it gives CASSLGGADYGYTF.

The V gene is TRBV6-2 or TRBV6-3, the J gene TRBJ1-2; 9 bases match TRBD1. The CDR3 has 15 residues. Trimming removed 7 bases from V and 4 bases from J; junction bases left unmatched: 10. CDR1 is MNHEY and CDR2 is SVGEGT in the germline V gene. DNA of the CDR3: TGTGCCAGCATATCGGCGGACAGGGGAGGCTATGGCTACACCTTC. It specifies CASISADRGGYGYTF.

This clonotype was seen a few times. V usage is TRBV5-4 and J usage is TRBJ2-7; D is perhaps TRBD1 (6 bases). CDR1 SGHNT and CDR2 YYREEE come from the germline V gene (reference sequence). This CDR3 spans 13 amino acids. Trimming cost V 6 bases and J 1 base, with 11 bases left between them. This CDR3 is CASTPDRSYEQYF. Written as DNA, the CDR3 is TGTGCCAGCACCCCGGACAGATCCTACGAGCAGTACTTC.

This clonotype was recorded a few times. V gene TRBV3-1 combines with J gene TRBJ1-1; D ambiguous. Germline CDR1 reads LGHDT; CDR2 reads YNNKEL (reference sequence). Trimming pared 0 bases from V and 1 base from J, leaving 6 bases between. This CDR3 comprises 14 residues. In nucleotides, the CDR3 is TGTGCCAGCAGCCAAGATGAAGGGAACACTGAAGCTTTCTTT. It translates to CASSQDEGNTEAFF.

This sequence joins TRBV2 and TRBJ2-5; D might be TRBD1 (5 bases). Germline CDR1 SNHLY, CDR2 FYNNEI. CDR3 length: 14 residues. V lost 8 bases and J 0 bases, leaving 13 bases between the germline ends. The CDR3 sequence is CASHAQGNQETQYF. The CDR3 DNA sequence: TGTGCCAGCCACGCCCAGGGAAACCAAGAGACCCAGTACTTC.

This clonotype was observed many times. V usage is TRBV7-2 and J usage is TRBJ1-2, with a tentative D call TRBD1 (5 bases). The CDR3 sequence is 15 residues long. Trimming took off 5 bases at V and 5 bases at J, with 18 bases between the two ends. Germline values: CDR1 SGHTA, CDR2 FQGNSA. CDR3 residues: CASSPGGGALYGYTF. The CDR3 DNA is TGTGCCAGCAGCCCCGGGGGAGGGGCTCTATATGGCTACACCTTC.

This clonotype was counted between two and nine times. The chain employs TRBV7-9 and TRBJ2-1; possibly TRBD1 for D (6 bases). Germline CDR1 is SEHNR and CDR2 is FQNEAQ (reference sequence). The CDR3 has 15 residues. Between the trimmed V and J ends, which lost 5 bases and 7 bases, there was a span of 18 bases. CDR3: CASSQVGQPPNEQFF. CDR3 in DNA: TGTGCCAGCAGCCAAGTAGGACAGCCGCCGAATGAGCAGTTCTTC.

This clonotype occurred a few times. V is TRBV12-3 or TRBV12-4 and J is TRBJ2-1; 7 bases align to TRBD1. The V segment lost 4 bases and the J segment 1 base; nucleotides outside the gene matches: 7. The CDR3 covers 16 residues. The CDR3 is CASSSEARGSYNEQFF. The CDR3 DNA follows: TGTGCCAGCAGTTCCGAGGCCAGGGGGTCCTACAATGAGCAGTTCTTC.

This clonotype came up a few times. The V gene is TRBV7-2, the J gene TRBJ2-2; D might be TRBD2 (6 bases). CDR1 and CDR2 from the germline V gene are SGHTA and FQGNSA. V shed 5 bases and J shed 6 bases, with 10 bases lying between them. The CDR3 runs 13 residues. CDR3 protein: CASSRPGAGELFF. As DNA, the CDR3 is TGTGCCAGCAGCCGCCCGGGGGCCGGGGAGCTGTTTTTT.

This clonotype was seen at least ten times. V and J are TRBV20-1 and TRBJ2-5, with 7 bases aligning to TRBD2. J lost 1 base, V lost 5 bases, and 7 bases had no gene match. Germline CDR1 DFQATT, CDR2 SNEGSKA (reference sequence). The length of the CDR3 is 14 residues. The CDR3 loop is CSASRWGGQETQYF. DNA for the CDR3: TGCAGTGCTTCCCGGTGGGGGGGCCAAGAGACCCAGTACTTC.

This clonotype was found a few times. The CDR3 sequence: CASSLLVGRSHNEQFF. In DNA form, the CDR3 reads TGTGCCAGCAGTTTATTGGTCGGGAGGTCCCACAATGAGCAGTTCTTC. The V gene is TRBV27, the J gene TRBJ2-1; 7 positions agree with TRBD2. CDR1 is MNHEY and CDR2 is SMNVEV in the germline V gene (reference sequence). The junction had 8 bases not matched to a gene; V was cut back by 1 base and J by 5 bases. This CDR3 contains 16 residues.

This clonotype was seen many times. This sequence joins TRBV5-1 and TRBJ2-1; 13 positions agree with TRBD2. CDR3 length: 18 amino acids. CDR1 SGHRS and CDR2 YFSETQ come from the germline V gene. Trimming at V came to 2 bases and at J to 0 bases, leaving 5 bases not matched to a gene. CDR3 residues: CASSLKRTSGSSYNEQFF. CDR3 bases: TGCGCCAGCAGCTTAAAAAGGACTAGCGGGAGCTCCTACAATGAGCAGTTCTTC.

This clonotype was observed at least ten times. This chain connects TRBV7-2 to TRBJ2-3; D unresolved. V shed 5 bases and J shed 2 bases, with 11 bases lying between them. The CDR3 is 14 residues long. CDR1 is SGHTA and CDR2 is FQGNSA in the germline V gene. CDR3: CASSTGGPTDTQYF. For the CDR3, the DNA is TGTGCCAGCAGCACTGGCGGACCCACAGATACGCAGTATTTT.

This clonotype showed up just a few times. The CDR3 DNA is TGTGCCAGCAGCTCGCGAGTTCAAGGATTGAACATTCAGTACTTC. The encoded protein is CASSSRVQGLNIQYF. The V and J genes are TRBV7-9 and TRBJ2-4, with unresolved D. This CDR3 spans 15 amino acids. Per the germline V gene, CDR1 is SEHNR and CDR2 is FQNEAQ (reference sequence). The V end lost 4 bases, the J end lost 7 bases, and 17 bases lay between the germline ends.

This clonotype has just a few counts. V usage is TRBV3-1 and J usage is TRBJ2-3; weak D call: TRBD1 (5 bases). This CDR3 region has 16 residues. The V and J ends lost 4 bases and 6 bases respectively, with 20 bases between them. Germline V gene sequence: CDR1 LGHDT, CDR2 YNNKEL (reference sequence). CDR3 in amino acids: CASSRKVGSWGDTQYF. The CDR3 nucleotides read TGTGCCAGCAGCCGCAAAGTTGGGTCTTGGGGCGATACGCAGTATTTT.

This clonotype was seen more than once but under ten times. V usage is TRBV5-6 and J usage is TRBJ1-1; D remains ambiguous. In germline, CDR1 is SGHDT, CDR2 YYEEEE. V was clipped by 1 base and J by 1 base, with 11 bases between them. The CDR3 runs to 15 residues. CDR3 nucleotides: TGTGCCAGCAGCTTGATCGGGAGGGCGAACACTGAAGCTTTCTTT. This gives the protein CASSLIGRANTEAFF.

At least ten counts were recorded for this clonotype. The V call is TRBV4-3, the J call TRBJ1-1; D gene ambiguous. Per germline, CDR1 LGHNA and CDR2 YSLEER. V lost 4 bases to trimming and J lost 2 bases, with 14 bases between them. The length of the CDR3 is 15 residues. The CDR3 coding sequence is TGCGCCAGCAGCCGAGCCTGGGTACCCAACACTGAAGCTTTCTTT. It yields the protein CASSRAWVPNTEAFF.

Ten or more counts support this clonotype. The chain's CDR3 is CAISAIFAGVGANVLTF. DNA for the CDR3: TGTGCCATCAGTGCCATATTTGCGGGGGTTGGGGCCAACGTCCTGACTTTC. The chain couples TRBV10-3 to TRBJ2-6; the match to TRBD2 covers 7 bases. V shed 4 bases, J shed 3 bases, and the junction held 9 bases outside the gene matches. CDR3 length equals 17 residues. Germline CDR1 is ENHRY and CDR2 is SYGVKD.